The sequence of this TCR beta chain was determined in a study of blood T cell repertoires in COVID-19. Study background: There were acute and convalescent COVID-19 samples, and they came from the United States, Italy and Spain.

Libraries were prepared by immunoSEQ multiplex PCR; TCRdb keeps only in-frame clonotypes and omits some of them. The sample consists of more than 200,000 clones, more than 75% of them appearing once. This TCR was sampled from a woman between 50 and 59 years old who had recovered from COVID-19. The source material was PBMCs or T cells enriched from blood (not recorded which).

Here the CDR3 DNA reads TGTGCCAGCAGCCGGCCTCGGGAAATAGAGAGGAGCTACAATGAGCAGTTCTTC. Translation gives CASSRPREIERSYNEQFF. The chain recombines TRBV7-6 with TRBJ2-1; possible D gene TRBD2, 5 bases. Between the trimmed V and J ends, which lost 5 bases and 3 bases, there was a span of 23 bases. Per germline, CDR1 SGHVS and CDR2 FNYEAQ. The CDR3 runs to 18 residues.